This T cell receptor (beta chain) was recovered during a study of identical twins. Overall study findings and caveats: Cord blood beta clonotypes that were abundant carried fewer insertions, and memory repertoires showed no such trend.

Healthy Caucasian donors formed the entire cohort. The germline CDR1 and CDR2 sequences are MNHEY and SMNVEV (reference sequence). The V and J ends lost 3 bases and 7 bases, in that order; junction bases with no gene match: 6. There are 14 residues in the CDR3. In the case of this clonotype: Its matching antigen is unknown.

TCRdb itself ran the 5' RACE reads through MiXCR, one entry per CDR3 protein. The data hold about 520,000 distinct CDR3 sequences, with about 20% observed a single time. The same sample was also used in a study of T cells expressing NK-cell markers. This second report adds: Of eight sequenced donors, seven were HCMV-seropositive and one HCMV-seronegative.

Sequencing used CD4+ T cells sorted from blood. The sequence was obtained from a woman aged 18-29 years in good health. The genes are TRBV27 and TRBJ2-1; 7 bases agree with TRBD2. CDR3: CASSLIAGLNEQFF. The DNA of the CDR3 is TGTGCCAGCAGTTTGATAGCGGGTCTAAATGAGCAGTTCTTC.